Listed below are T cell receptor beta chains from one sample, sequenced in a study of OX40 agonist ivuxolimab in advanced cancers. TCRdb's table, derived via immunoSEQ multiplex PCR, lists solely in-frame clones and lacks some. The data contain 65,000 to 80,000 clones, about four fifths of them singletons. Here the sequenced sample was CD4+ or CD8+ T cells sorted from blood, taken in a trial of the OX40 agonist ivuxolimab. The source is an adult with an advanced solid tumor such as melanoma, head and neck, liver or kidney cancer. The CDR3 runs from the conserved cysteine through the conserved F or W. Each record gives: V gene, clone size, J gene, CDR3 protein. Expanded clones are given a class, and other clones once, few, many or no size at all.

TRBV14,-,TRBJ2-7,CASSQGWGASYEQYF
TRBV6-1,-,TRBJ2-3,CASSAYTDTQYF
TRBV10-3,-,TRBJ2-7,CAISDGTGAGHEQYF
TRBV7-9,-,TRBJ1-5,CASTRDTNQPQHF
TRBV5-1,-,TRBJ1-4,CASSHRIKRGNEKLFF
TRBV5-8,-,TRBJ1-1,CASSFGSRGGTEAFF
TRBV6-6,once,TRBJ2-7,CASSYGAGHYEQYF
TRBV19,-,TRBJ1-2,CASSIVDVRRDYGYTF
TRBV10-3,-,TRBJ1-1,CAISEQGFGEAFF
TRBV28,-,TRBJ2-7,CASTPRQGAGGFYEQYF
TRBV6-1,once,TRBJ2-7,CASSPRQAYEQYF
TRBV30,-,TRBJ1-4,CACPGVFNEKLFF
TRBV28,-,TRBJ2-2,CASSFPNTGELFF
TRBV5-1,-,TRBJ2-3,CASSLTAGASTDTQYF
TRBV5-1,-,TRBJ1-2,CASSLEGINYGYTF
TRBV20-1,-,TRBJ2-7,CSARDVSRQYF
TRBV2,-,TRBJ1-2,CASSEAQVFVNYGYTF
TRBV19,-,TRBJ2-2,CASSGGYTGELFF
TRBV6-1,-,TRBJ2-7,CASSDTLSGTAPKQYF
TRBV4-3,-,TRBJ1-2,CASSPSGSTNYGYTF
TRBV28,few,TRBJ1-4,CASSRRGEKLFF
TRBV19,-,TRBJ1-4,CASTKGGFNEKLFF
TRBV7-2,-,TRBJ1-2,CASSLAGYGYTF
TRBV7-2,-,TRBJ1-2,CASSIETGARYGYTF
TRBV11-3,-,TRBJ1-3,CASSLGQGNTIYF
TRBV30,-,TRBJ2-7,CAWSIGSSYEQYF
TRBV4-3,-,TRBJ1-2,CASSQDTNYGYTF
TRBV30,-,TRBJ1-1,CAWTRHEGTEAFF
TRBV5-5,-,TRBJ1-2,CASSPAGTGHNYGYTF
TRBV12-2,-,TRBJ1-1,CASRLVQGCGTEAFF
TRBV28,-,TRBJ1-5,CASSLGGNSNQPQHF
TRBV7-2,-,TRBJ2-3,CASSLQGASTDTQYF
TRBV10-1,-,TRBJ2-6,CASSDCHDRDSGANVLTF
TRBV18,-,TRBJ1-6,CASSPRAEAPLHF
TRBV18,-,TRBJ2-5,CASSYQWGRQETQYF
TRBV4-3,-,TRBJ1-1,CASSQDLGSEAFF
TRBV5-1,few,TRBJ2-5,CASSQDSVQETQYF
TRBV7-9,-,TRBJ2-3,CASSLGGGGTDTQYF
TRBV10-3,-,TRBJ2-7,CAISGDAGKAYEQYF
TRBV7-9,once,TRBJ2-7,CASSLAMAEQYF
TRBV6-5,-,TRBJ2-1,CASSYPRQGRNNEQFF
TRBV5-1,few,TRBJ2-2,CASSLTGRGLAGLTHYTGELFF
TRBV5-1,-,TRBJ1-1,CASSLALRRWNTEAFF
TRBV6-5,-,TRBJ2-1,CASTQGVLYEQFF
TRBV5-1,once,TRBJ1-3,CASSPKTVVGNTIYF
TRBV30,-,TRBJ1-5,CAWSVDNSNQPQHF